This T cell receptor beta chain was found in a study of siplizumab effects on memory and regulatory T cells. The protocol was immunoSEQ multiplex PCR, while the TCRdb copy is restricted to in-frame clones and leaves out a portion. This table holds approximately 82,000 clones, roughly 89% found once. Germline V gene lookup returns CDR1 SGHNT and CDR2 YYREEE (reference sequence). CDR3 length: 12 amino acids. The V gene lost 1 base and the J gene lost 8 bases, with 7 bases spanning the gap. The TCR originated in a human donor in good health. The sequencing input was Tregs sorted from blood. This chain links TRBV5-4 with TRBJ2-1; unclear D gene. CDR3 amino acids: CASSLIGDEQFF. The CDR3 nucleotides read TGTGCCAGCAGCTTGATTGGGGATGAGCAGTTCTTC.